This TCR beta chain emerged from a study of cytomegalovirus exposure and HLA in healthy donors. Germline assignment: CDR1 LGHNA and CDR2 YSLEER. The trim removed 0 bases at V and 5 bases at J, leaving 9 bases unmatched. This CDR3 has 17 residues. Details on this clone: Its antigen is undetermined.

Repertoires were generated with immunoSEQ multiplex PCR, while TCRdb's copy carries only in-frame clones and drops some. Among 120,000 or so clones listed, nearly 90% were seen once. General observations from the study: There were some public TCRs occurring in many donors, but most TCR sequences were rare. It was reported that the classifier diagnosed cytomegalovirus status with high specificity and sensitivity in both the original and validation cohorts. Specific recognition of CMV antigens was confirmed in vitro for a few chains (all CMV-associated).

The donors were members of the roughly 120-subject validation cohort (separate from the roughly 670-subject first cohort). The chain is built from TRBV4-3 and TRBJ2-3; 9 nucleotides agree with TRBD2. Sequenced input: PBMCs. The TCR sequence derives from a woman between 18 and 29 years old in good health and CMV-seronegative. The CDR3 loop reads CASSQDEVAGDIDTQYF. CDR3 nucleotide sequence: TGCGCCAGCAGCCAAGACGAGGTAGCGGGAGACATAGATACGCAGTATTTT.